The 14 T cell receptor beta chains below were found in one sample sequenced in a study of tumor-infiltrating lymphocytes in primary liver carcinoma. The investigators made TCR beta cDNA from approximately 0.5 ug total RNA, using a constant-region primer. Libraries of TCR beta came from three nested multiplex PCR rounds with slightly modified ARM-PCR. TRBV1-TRBV30 forward primers paired with a C-beta reverse primer were used in the first two PCR rounds, which ran roughly 9 cycles each. TCRdb analysed the multiplex PCR reads with MiXCR anew, one entry per CDR3 protein. The data show tens of thousands of distinct CDR3 sequences, around 70% seen once. Bulk tissue was left unsorted, and RNA and DNA were co-extracted from around 18-30 mg of it. Sample: liver tumor tissue from sampling region 2. Noted subset: tumor region T2, inferior pole. Receptors were obtained from a man between 35 and 55 years old with primary liver carcinoma and hepatitis B virus infection.

The chain employs TRBV4-2 and TRBJ2-7; D might be TRBD1 or TRBD2, each matching 7 bases. The germline gives CDR1 LGHNA, CDR2 YNFKEQ. V lost 8 bases to trimming and J lost 5 bases, with 22 bases between them. The CDR3 spans 15 residues. CDR3 protein: CASCPWGRGGHEQYF. The DNA for the CDR3 is TGTGCCAGCTGCCCCTGGGGCAGGGGGGGCCACGAGCAGTACTTC.

As for this clonotype: No conserved phenylalanine or tryptophan ends this CDR3, so it is likely a read error. The V and J genes are TRBV29-1 and TRBJ2-5; a possible D gene is TRBD1 (6 bases). CDR3 length: 12 residues. V dropped 6 bases and J dropped 5 bases, with 13 bases sitting between them. CDR1 SQVTM and CDR2 ANQGSEA come from the germline V gene. The CDR3 DNA reads as TGCAGCGTGTGGGGGACAAGGGAGACCCAGTACTTA. This encodes CSVWGTRETQYL.

As for this clonotype: One end of the junction fails to match germline, which may point to a read error. The chain links TRBV11-2 to TRBJ2-3, with 9 nucleotides matching TRBD2. CDR1 SGHAT and CDR2 FQNNGV come from the germline V gene. The CDR3 has 17 amino acids. This chain's CDR3 is CVSSLDPGGTSTDTLYF. The CDR3 region has the DNA TGTGTCAGCAGCTTAGATCCGGGGGGGACTAGCACAGATACGCTGTATTTT.

This clonotype was observed a single time. This chain connects TRBV29-1 to TRBJ1-1; possible D gene TRBD1, 6 bases. Per germline, CDR1 SQVTM and CDR2 ANQGSEA. Between the trimmed V and J ends, which lost 8 bases and 4 bases, there was a span of 20 bases. The CDR3 has 14 amino acids. The CDR3 coding sequence is TGCAGCCTCGTCAGAGGGGGGGTGAGCACTGAAGCTTTCTTT. Amino acid sequence: CSLVRGGVSTEAFF.

Turning to this clonotype: A read error may account for a junction end that differs from germline. The chain combines TRBV4-2 with TRBJ2-2, with D perhaps TRBD2 (6 bases). CDR1 and CDR2 (germline): LGHNA, YNFKEQ. This CDR3 has 13 residues. The CDR3 sequence is CAVDIAVTGELFF. In nucleotides, the CDR3 is TGTGCGGTAGACATAGCGGTCACCGGTGAGCTGTTTTTT.

This clonotype was recorded once. A read error may account for a junction end that differs from germline. This chain connects TRBV5-1 to TRBJ1-1; a possible D gene is TRBD1 (5 bases). This CDR3 region has 16 residues. Germline V gene lookup returns CDR1 SGHRS and CDR2 YFSETQ. In DNA, the CDR3 is TGCGCCAGCAGTCCTTCTTGGGGCGCGATGAACGCTGAAGCTTTCTTT. Its protein is CASSPSWGAMNAEAFF.

The V and J genes are TRBV7-9 and TRBJ2-3; 7 nucleotides line up with TRBD2. The V segment lost 4 bases and the J segment 2 bases; nucleotides outside the gene matches: 9. In germline, CDR1 is SEHNR, CDR2 FQNEAQ (reference sequence). The CDR3 sequence is 16 residues long. The CDR3 DNA sequence: TGTGCCAGCAGCTCCAAAGCGGGACTCGACACAGATACGCAGTATTTT. It yields the protein CASSSKAGLDTDTQYF.

Points on this clonotype: Compared with germline, one end of the junction differs, possibly owing to a read error. The chain joins TRBV6-6 to TRBJ1-1; D remains unclear. Germline assignment: CDR1 MNHNY and CDR2 SVGAGI (reference sequence). This CDR3 is 12 amino acids long. CDR3 bases: TGTGCCAGCAGTTGGGTGAACACTGAAGCCTTCTTT. This gives the protein CASSWVNTEAFF.

To note about this clonotype: The germline gene is not matched at one end of the junction; a read error may be the cause. The V gene is TRBV29-1, the J gene TRBJ1-1, with D possibly TRBD1 on 5 matching bases. The CDR3 totals 12 residues. Germline V gene lookup returns CDR1 SQVTM and CDR2 ANQGSEA. CDR3 nucleotides: TGCAGCGGTGAGACAGCGAACACTGAAGCTTTTTTC. Protein sequence: CSGETANTEAFF.

Concerning this clonotype itself: The conserved phenylalanine or tryptophan normally closing the CDR3 is absent here, so this likely arose from a read error. V is TRBV28 and J is TRBJ1-2; TRBD1 matches 9 bases. CDR1 MDHEN and CDR2 SYDVKM come from the germline V gene. The CDR3 sequence is 16 residues long. After removal of 5 bases from V and 6 bases from J, the junction contained 13 bases not matched to a gene. CDR3 coding DNA: TGTGCCAGCAGTCCCTTAAGAGACAGGGGGATGGATGGCTACACCTTA. This gives the protein CASSPLRDRGMDGYTL.

This clonotype was picked up one time. The chain carries TRBV29-1 and TRBJ2-7, with 7 bases aligning to TRBD1. CDR1 is SQVTM and CDR2 is ANQGSEA in the germline V gene. There are 14 residues in the CDR3. The CDR3 bases are TGCAGTGTCCCAGACAGGGTGGATCAGGTTAAGGAGTACTTC. Residues: CSVPDRVDQVKEYF.

On this clonotype itself: An end of the junction does not agree with germline; a read error may underlie this. This chain connects TRBV6-6 to TRBJ2-1; D is unclear. Germline V gives CDR1 MNHNY, CDR2 SVGAGI (reference sequence). The CDR3 consists of 16 residues. As DNA, the CDR3 is TGTGCCGGCAGGCCCTACATAGAATCAAGCTACAATGAGCAGCTCTTC. Translated, it gives CAGRPYIESSYNEQLF.

Concerning this clonotype itself: The CDR3 does not end in the conserved phenylalanine or tryptophan, so this is likely a read error. The chain uses TRBV5-4 and TRBJ2-5; D tentatively reads TRBD1 or TRBD2 (5 bases each). This CDR3 comprises 15 residues. Germline lookup yields CDR1 SGHNT and CDR2 YYREEE (reference sequence). CDR3 DNA sequence: TGTACCAGCAACTTGAACGGGGACGGCCAGGAGACCCAGTACCTC. Its translation: CTSNLNGDGQETQYL.

Worth noting for this clonotype: A junction boundary mismatches the germline segment, possibly from a read error. The rearrangement links TRBV6-4 to TRBJ2-1; D may be TRBD1 or TRBD2 (7 bases each). Germline lookup yields CDR1 MRHNA and CDR2 SNTAGT. The CDR3 totals 14 residues. The chain's CDR3 is CACSDQPGGGPHVF. CDR3 sequence (DNA): TGTGCCTGCAGTGACCAGCCAGGGGGAGGGCCCCACGTCTTC.